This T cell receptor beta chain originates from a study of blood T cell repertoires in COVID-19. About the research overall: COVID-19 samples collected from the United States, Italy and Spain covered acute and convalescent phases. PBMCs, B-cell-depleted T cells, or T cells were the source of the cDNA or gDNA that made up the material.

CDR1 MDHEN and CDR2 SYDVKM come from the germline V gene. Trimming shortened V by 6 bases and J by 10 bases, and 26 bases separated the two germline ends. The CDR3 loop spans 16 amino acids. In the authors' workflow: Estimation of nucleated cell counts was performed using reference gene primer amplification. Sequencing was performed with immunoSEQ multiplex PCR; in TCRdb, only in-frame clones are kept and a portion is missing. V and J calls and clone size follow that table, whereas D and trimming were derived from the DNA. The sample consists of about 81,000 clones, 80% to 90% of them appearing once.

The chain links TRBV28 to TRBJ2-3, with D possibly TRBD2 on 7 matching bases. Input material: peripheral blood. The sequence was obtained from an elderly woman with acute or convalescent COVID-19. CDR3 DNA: TGTGCCAGCAGGGGGGGGGCTATGAGATCGGTGGGTCCGCAGTATTTT. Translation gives CASRGGAMRSVGPQYF. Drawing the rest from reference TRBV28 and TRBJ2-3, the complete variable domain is DVKVTQSSRYLVKRTGEKVFLECVQDMDHENMFWYRQDPGLGLRLIYFSYDVKMKEKGDIPEGYSVSREKKERFSLILESASTNQTSMYLCASRGGAMRSVGPQYFGPGTRLTVL.